A single sample gave rise to the 8 T cell receptor beta chains below, sequenced in a study of PD-1 blockade in classical Hodgkin lymphoma. Repertoires were generated with immunoSEQ multiplex PCR, while TCRdb's copy carries only in-frame clones and drops some. The table includes about 93,000 clones, approximately 80% detected once. With no exception, relapse followed autologous stem cell transplantation in all patients, and brentuximab vedotin exposure varied. This material consisted of peripheral blood mononuclear cells (PBMCs), taken before the second cycle of nivolumab. These receptors came from a human donor with classical Hodgkin lymphoma.

This clone was picked up a small number of times. The chain carries TRBV5-5 and TRBJ1-3, with D unresolved. CDR1 SGHKS and CDR2 YYEKEE come from the germline V gene (reference sequence). The CDR3 contains 16 residues. The V end was cut by 4 bases, the J end by 0 bases, with 14 bases between. CDR3 in amino acids: CASSIAITSSGNTIYF. The CDR3 bases are TGTGCCAGCAGCATCGCTATTACAAGCTCTGGAAACACCATATATTTT.

The rearrangement joins TRBV19 to TRBJ2-5; 7 bases fit TRBD2. CDR1 and CDR2 (germline): LNHDA, SQIVND (reference sequence). This CDR3 contains 11 residues. After removal of 6 bases from V and 5 bases from J, the junction contained 0 bases not matched to a gene. The CDR3 region is CASRGGETQYF. The CDR3 nucleotides read TGTGCCAGTAGGGGGGGGGAGACCCAGTACTTC.

V is TRBV7-8 and J is TRBJ1-1; no reliable D call. The CDR3 is made up of 14 amino acids. Germline lookup yields CDR1 SGHVS and CDR2 FQNEAQ. V lost 7 bases, J lost 3 bases, and 15 bases lay in between. The CDR3 nucleotides are TGTGCCAGCATTCGCGGGGTGCAAGACACTGAAGCTTTCTTT. Protein: CASIRGVQDTEAFF.

This clone appeared a single time. This chain uses TRBV10-3 with TRBJ2-7; tentative D call: TRBD2 (7 bases). The CDR3 runs 14 residues. Per the germline V gene, CDR1 is ENHRY and CDR2 is SYGVKD. The ends were cut back, 3 bases at V and 3 bases at J, with 12 bases in the middle. Written as DNA, the CDR3 is TGTGCCATCAGTGAACAGGGAGGGGGCTACGAGCAGTACTTC. It yields the protein CAISEQGGGYEQYF.

This chain joins TRBV27 and TRBJ2-7; D remains unclear. In germline, CDR1 is MNHEY, CDR2 SMNVEV (reference sequence). This CDR3 is 14 amino acids long. Trimming cost V 7 bases and J 2 bases, with 15 bases left between them. Written as DNA, the CDR3 is TGTGCCAGCATCGCCGGGCCTCCCCCCTACGAGCAGTACTTC. This translates into CASIAGPPPYEQYF.

This clone was detected a few times. V gene TRBV10-3 combines with J gene TRBJ2-2; no reliable D call. Trimming removed 3 bases at V and 10 bases at J, with 6 bases between. CDR1 is ENHRY, CDR2 SYGVKD, per germline. The CDR3 has 11 amino acids. CDR3 nucleotide sequence: TGTGCCATCAGTGACTATGAGGAGCTGTTTTTT. Translating it yields CAISDYEELFF.

The chain employs TRBV7-9 and TRBJ2-7; D perhaps matches TRBD2 (5 bases). Trimming took off 8 bases at V and 0 bases at J, with 8 bases between the two ends. CDR3 size: 12 residues. Germline V gene data show CDR1 as SEHNR and CDR2 as FQNEAQ (reference sequence). This CDR3 reads CASQRSSYEQYF. CDR3 bases: TGTGCCAGCCAGCGGAGCTCCTACGAGCAGTACTTC.

The chain carries TRBV19 and TRBJ2-3, with D unclear. The CDR3 is 13 residues long. The V gene's germline CDR1 is LNHDA and CDR2 SQIVND (reference sequence). Trimming stripped 8 bases from V and 4 bases from J, with 13 bases between. The CDR3 sequence is CASRPAPADTQYF. CDR3 in DNA: TGTGCCAGTCGCCCAGCTCCGGCAGATACGCAGTATTTT.